A selection of T cell receptor beta chains follows, all from one sample in a study of blood T cells in healthy people across ages. Each CDR3 protein is one row after TCRdb ran MiXCR on the 5' RACE reads. The sample yields about 800,000 distinct CDR3 sequences, 20% to 30% seen once. These data were also filed under a second study, of T cells of mothers and their children.

Source material: blood. These receptors all stem from a boy aged 10-17 years in good health. CDR3s include the opening cysteine and the closing phenylalanine or tryptophan. A D gene is named only where the DNA matches it firmly. Clone sizes are given selectively: once, few, many, or a class where the clone is expanded.

TRBV18	once	TRBD1	TRBJ2-5	TGTGCCAGCTCACCACCGACAGGGAAACCTCAAGAGACCCAGTACTTC	CASSPPTGKPQETQYF
TRBV7-2	few	TRBD1	TRBJ2-6	TGTGCCAGCAGCCCTTACCTGACAGGGTCTGGGGCCAACGTCCTGACTTTC	CASSPYLTGSGANVLTF
TRBV21-1	few	NA	TRBJ2-3	TGTGCCAGCAGCAAAGGAGGGTCTAGCGGGGGGTTCCGAGGCACAGATACGCAGTATTTT	CASSKGGSSGGFRGTDTQYF
TRBV30	NA	NA	TRBJ2-3	TGTGCCCGAGGAGGGCCGGCAGATACGCAGTATTTT	CARGGPADTQYF
TRBV20-1	few	NA	TRBJ2-7	TGCAGTGCTAGGTTGGCTAGATACGAGCAGTACTTC	CSARLARYEQYF
TRBV7-9	NA	TRBD2	TRBJ2-5	TGTGCCAGCAGCCCGCCGACTAGCGGAGATCCCGAGACCCAGTACTTC	CASSPPTSGDPETQYF
TRBV13	few	TRBD1	TRBJ1-1	TGTGCCAGCACTAGGGCGACAGGGGGTAATTCTGAAGCTTTCTTT	CASTRATGGNSEAFF
TRBV7-2	once	NA	TRBJ1-2	TGTGCCAGCAGCGCCAGGGGTCTAACCTATGGCTACACCTTC	CASSARGLTYGYTF
TRBV15	NA	NA	TRBJ1-3	TGTGCCACCAGCACTCCCCAGGGCAGATACTCTGGAAACACCATATATTTT	CATSTPQGRYSGNTIYF
TRBV5-5	NA	NA	TRBJ2-1	TGTGCCAGCAGCTTCCGATCCTACAATGAGCAGTTCTTC	CASSFRSYNEQFF
TRBV11-1	NA	NA	TRBJ2-7	TGTGCCAGCCGGGCTGGGATTAAGGCTACCTACGAGCAGTACTTC	CASRAGIKATYEQYF
TRBV13	NA	TRBD2	TRBJ2-4	TGTGCCAGCAGCAGACTAGCGGGAAGTGGGAACATTCAGTACTTC	CASSRLAGSGNIQYF
TRBV6-2/TRBV6-3	few	NA	TRBJ2-1	TGTGCCAGCCGACAGGAATCGAACAATGAGCAGTTCTTC	CASRQESNNEQFF
TRBV10-3	few	TRBD1	TRBJ1-1	TGTGCCATCAGTCAGCAACAGGGGGGAACTGAAGCTTTCTTT	CAISQQQGGTEAFF
TRBV7-9	many	NA	TRBJ2-4	TGTGCCAGCAGACGACTGGGAACGAATGAGGCCAAAAACATTCAGTACTTC	CASRRLGTNEAKNIQYF
TRBV4-1	NA	TRBD1	TRBJ1-5	TGCGCCAGCAGCCAAGTTGGACAGGGCCTGCAGCCCCAGCATTTT	CASSQVGQGLQPQHF
TRBV29-1	NA	NA	TRBJ2-7	TGCAGCGTTGGAGGACAGTACGAGCAGTACTTC	CSVGGQYEQYF
TRBV30	NA	NA	TRBJ2-3	TGTGCCTGGACCCTTGGGGGGGCTAGCACAGATACGCAGTATTTT	CAWTLGGASTDTQYF
TRBV5-1	NA	NA	TRBJ2-3	TGCGCCAGCAGCTACGGGACACCAAACACAGATACGCAGTATTTT	CASSYGTPNTDTQYF
TRBV20-1	few	NA	TRBJ2-5	TGCAGTGCCGATAGTCACTCGGCAGGAGAGACCCAGTACTTC	CSADSHSAGETQYF
TRBV4-1	few	TRBD2	TRBJ2-1	TGCGCCAGCAGCCAAGATGAGGGCGGGGGTTACGGTGAGCAGTTCTTC	CASSQDEGGGYGEQFF
TRBV2	NA	NA	TRBJ2-3	TGTGCCAGCAGTGTTGAACGAACAGATACGCAGTATTTT	CASSVERTDTQYF
TRBV5-5	few	NA	TRBJ2-7	TGTGCCAGCAGCTACGAACCCTTCCCGGACAGCTCCTACGAGCAGTACTTC	CASSYEPFPDSSYEQYF
TRBV12-3/TRBV12-4	few	NA	TRBJ2-1	TGTGCCAGCAGTTTTCTGGAGGGTTTAAGAGAGCAGTTCTTC	CASSFLEGLREQFF
TRBV29-1	many	NA	TRBJ2-5	TGCAGCGTTGAGGTTGCCGGAGAAGAGACCCAGTACTTC	CSVEVAGEETQYF
TRBV27	few	NA	TRBJ2-7	TGTGCCAGCACCAAGGGATACGAGCAGTACTTC	CASTKGYEQYF
TRBV7-2	few	NA	TRBJ1-3	TGTGCCAGCAGCTTAAACCCGACACGCTCTGGAAACACCATATATTTT	CASSLNPTRSGNTIYF
TRBV19	NA	NA	TRBJ1-1	TGTGCCAGCTTAGTCGGCGGACCGAACACTGAAGCTTTCTTT	CASLVGGPNTEAFF
TRBV9	NA	NA	TRBJ2-2	TGTGCCAGCAGCGTAGACAGGGCCGCCGGGGAGCTGTTTTTT	CASSVDRAAGELFF
TRBV28	NA	NA	TRBJ2-1	TGTGCCACCCTGATGAGCTCCTACAATGAGCAGTTCTTC	CATLMSSYNEQFF
TRBV6-2/TRBV6-3	few	TRBD1	TRBJ2-4	TGTTCAACGAGAGGGGGCTGGACGGAAAGAAACATTCAGTACTTC	CSTRGGWTERNIQYF
TRBV9	few	TRBD2	TRBJ2-1	TGTGCCAGCAGCCCCAGCCTAGCGGGAGCTACCTACAATGAGCAGTTCTTC	CASSPSLAGATYNEQFF
TRBV28	few	NA	TRBJ2-7	TGTGCCAGCAGTTTATGGGCAGGGTCCTACGAGCAGTACTTC	CASSLWAGSYEQYF
TRBV18	NA	TRBD2	TRBJ2-7	TGTGCCAGCTCTCCGACTAGCGGGAGGGTGTTCGAGCAGTACTTC	CASSPTSGRVFEQYF
TRBV27	NA	NA	TRBJ1-6	TGTGCCAGCAGTCCGTCCGGGCCGCTAAATAATTCACCCCTCCACTTT	CASSPSGPLNNSPLHF
TRBV5-1	NA	TRBD2	TRBJ2-1	TGCGCCAGCAGCTACGGGACTAGCGGGGGGTTAGATGAGCAGTTCTTC	CASSYGTSGGLDEQFF
TRBV20-1	NA	TRBD1	TRBJ1-4	TGCAGTGCTAGACCGGGACAGACGAAACTGTTTTTT	CSARPGQTKLFF
TRBV27	NA	TRBD1	TRBJ1-2	TGTGCCAGCAGGGGAATTCAGGGGGCTAACTATGGCTACACCTTC	CASRGIQGANYGYTF
TRBV15	NA	TRBD1	TRBJ2-5	TGTGCCACCAGCAGAGATACCGGCCACCGGACAGGGACGGAGACCCAGTACTTC	CATSRDTGHRTGTETQYF
TRBV7-9	NA	NA	TRBJ1-1	TGTGCCAGCAGCTTACGGCAGAAGAACACTGAAGCTTTCTTT	CASSLRQKNTEAFF
TRBV29-1	NA	NA	TRBJ2-1	TGCAGCGTGTCGGTGAGCTCCTACAATGAGCAGTTCTTC	CSVSVSSYNEQFF
TRBV18	NA	TRBD2	TRBJ2-5	TGTGCCGGCTCACCAGCACTAGCGGGGGGTCCCGGGCAAGAGACCCAGTACTTC	CAGSPALAGGPGQETQYF
TRBV29-1	NA	NA	TRBJ1-2	TGCAGCGTTCCCTCCGGAGGTCCCGGCTACACCTTC	CSVPSGGPGYTF
TRBV4-3	NA	NA	TRBJ2-3	TGCGCCAGCAGCCAAGAGGGACAAGACACAGATACGCAGTATTTT	CASSQEGQDTDTQYF
TRBV5-6	NA	NA	TRBJ1-1	TGTGCCAGCAGCTTGGGATGGGCGGCTATGAACACTGAAGCTTTCTTT	CASSLGWAAMNTEAFF